The rows below give T cell receptor beta chains drawn from one sample of a study of cytomegalovirus exposure and HLA in healthy donors. This table comes from immunoSEQ multiplex PCR, and its TCRdb copy is limited to in-frame clones, with some not included. Of some 160,000 clones in the sample, roughly nine tenths were seen once. The sequencing input was PBMCs. All receptors come from a man aged 18 to 35 in good health and CMV-seronegative. CDR3s include the opening cysteine and the closing phenylalanine or tryptophan. A D gene is named only where the DNA matches it firmly. The size of a clone is reported for some rows only, either as once, few or many, or as a class for expanded clones.

>.|TRBV27|.|TRBJ1-2
CASSLLGGGEIYGYTF
TGTGCCAGCAGTTTACTGGGGGGGGGAGAAATCTATGGCTACACCTTC
>.|TRBV19|once|TRBJ1-1
CASSRGQNTEAFF
TGTGCCAGTTCCCGGGGACAGAACACTGAAGCTTTCTTT
>.|TRBV29-1|.|TRBJ2-2
CSVDTAGPGGPGELFF
TGCAGCGTTGATACGGCAGGGCCAGGTGGACCCGGGGAGCTGTTTTTT
>.|TRBV20-1|.|TRBJ1-2
CSAGGFYTF
TGCAGTGCCGGCGGGTTCTACACCTTC
>TRBD2|TRBV7-9|.|TRBJ2-1
CASSLSGRLYNEQFF
TGTGCCAGCAGCTTAAGCGGGAGGTTATACAATGAGCAGTTCTTC
>.|TRBV30|.|TRBJ1-5
CAWGGGARPQHF
TGTGCCTGGGGAGGAGGGGCTCGGCCCCAGCATTTT
>TRBD1|TRBV9|.|TRBJ1-5
CASSVGGQGAQPQHF
TGTGCCAGCAGCGTAGGTGGACAGGGCGCTCAGCCCCAGCATTTT
>.|TRBV5-6|.|TRBJ2-1
CASSNKLANEQFF
TGTGCCAGCAGCAATAAACTAGCTAATGAGCAGTTCTTC
>.|TRBV5-1|once|TRBJ2-3
CASSLARQFTDTQYF
TGCGCCAGCAGCTTGGCCCGTCAGTTCACAGATACGCAGTATTTT
>.|TRBV27|.|TRBJ2-1
CASSRVATSSYNEQFF
TGTGCCAGCAGTAGGGTAGCGACAAGCTCCTACAATGAGCAGTTCTTC
>TRBD1|TRBV11-2|.|TRBJ1-1
CASSYSPGTGAFF
TGTGCCAGCAGCTACTCCCCGGGGACAGGGGCTTTCTTT
>.|TRBV11-3|.|TRBJ1-2
CASSSDYGYTF
TGTGCCAGCAGCTCCGACTATGGCTACACCTTC
>TRBD1|TRBV6-4|few|TRBJ2-5
CASRLTGTAKETQYF
TGTGCCAGCCGACTCACCGGGACAGCAAAAGAGACCCAGTACTTC
>TRBD1|TRBV14|.|TRBJ1-1
CASRQGWDTEAFF
TGTGCCAGCCGACAGGGGTGGGACACTGAAGCTTTCTTT
>.|TRBV14|.|TRBJ2-5
CASSPGQQLYQETQYF
TGTGCCAGCAGCCCCGGACAGCAGCTTTACCAAGAGACCCAGTACTTC
>TRBD2|TRBV9|once|TRBJ2-1
CASSVSGGSTNEQFF
TGTGCCAGCAGCGTATCTGGCGGGAGCACCAATGAGCAGTTCTTC
>TRBD1|TRBV29-1|once|TRBJ1-1
CSVQKRQGLNTEAFF
TGCAGCGTTCAAAAGCGACAGGGACTGAACACTGAAGCTTTCTTT
>.|TRBV9|.|TRBJ2-1
CASSVGQGSHYNEQFF
TGTGCCAGCAGCGTAGGGCAGGGAAGCCACTACAATGAGCAGTTCTTC
>.|TRBV5-1|once|TRBJ1-5
CASSFGDSNQPQHF
TGCGCCAGCAGCTTCGGTGATAGCAATCAGCCCCAGCATTTT
>TRBD2|TRBV5-1|.|TRBJ2-3
CASSRSLTSADTDTQYF
TGCGCCAGCAGCCGCAGCCTGACTAGCGCAGACACAGATACGCAGTATTTT
>.|TRBV5-6|.|TRBJ1-2
CASSLETLIKANYGYTF
TGTGCCAGCAGCTTGGAGACATTGATAAAAGCTAACTATGGCTACACCTTC
>.|TRBV5-4|.|TRBJ1-2
CASSLGIGEAYGYTF
TGTGCCAGCAGCTTGGGAATAGGAGAAGCGTACGGCTACACCTTC
>.|TRBV9|.|TRBJ1-1
CASSAEAGPNTEAFF
TGTGCCAGCAGCGCAGAGGCAGGGCCGAACACTGAAGCTTTCTTT
>TRBD2|TRBV4-2|.|TRBJ2-7
CASSRGDSGGRSGARFYEQYF
TGTGCCAGCAGCCGGGGAGATAGCGGGGGGCGGAGTGGAGCGAGATTCTACGAGCAGTACTTC
>TRBD1|TRBV7-3|.|TRBJ2-1
CASSLGTGYNEQFF
TGTGCCAGCAGCCTCGGGACAGGGTACAATGAGCAGTTCTTC
>.|TRBV7-9|.|TRBJ1-1
CASSLGGTKGLNTEAFF
TGTGCCAGCAGCTTAGGTGGGACAAAGGGCTTGAACACTGAAGCTTTCTTT
>TRBD1|TRBV6-6|once|TRBJ1-5
CASSYPDRGDQPQHF
TGTGCCAGCAGTTACCCGGACAGGGGAGATCAGCCCCAGCATTTT
>.|TRBV7-8|.|TRBJ1-6
CASSLGTGRDTNNSPLHF
TGTGCCAGCAGCTTAGGCACGGGCCGGGACACAAATAATTCACCCCTCCACTTT
>TRBD1|TRBV7-9|.|TRBJ1-4
CASSRRDSNEKLFF
TGTGCCAGCAGCCGCCGGGACAGTAATGAAAAACTGTTTTTT